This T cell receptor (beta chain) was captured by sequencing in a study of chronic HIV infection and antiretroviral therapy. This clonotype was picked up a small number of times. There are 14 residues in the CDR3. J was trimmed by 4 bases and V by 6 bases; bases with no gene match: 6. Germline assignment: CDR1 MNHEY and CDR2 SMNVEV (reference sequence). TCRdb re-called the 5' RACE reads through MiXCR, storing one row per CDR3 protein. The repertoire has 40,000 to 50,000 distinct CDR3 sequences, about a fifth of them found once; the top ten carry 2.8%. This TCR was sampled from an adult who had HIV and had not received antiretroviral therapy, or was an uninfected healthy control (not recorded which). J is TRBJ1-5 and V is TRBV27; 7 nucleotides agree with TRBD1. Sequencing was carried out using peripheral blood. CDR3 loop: CASSRGQVNQPQHF. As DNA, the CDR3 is TGTGCCAGCAGCCGTGGACAGGTAAATCAGCCCCAGCATTTT.